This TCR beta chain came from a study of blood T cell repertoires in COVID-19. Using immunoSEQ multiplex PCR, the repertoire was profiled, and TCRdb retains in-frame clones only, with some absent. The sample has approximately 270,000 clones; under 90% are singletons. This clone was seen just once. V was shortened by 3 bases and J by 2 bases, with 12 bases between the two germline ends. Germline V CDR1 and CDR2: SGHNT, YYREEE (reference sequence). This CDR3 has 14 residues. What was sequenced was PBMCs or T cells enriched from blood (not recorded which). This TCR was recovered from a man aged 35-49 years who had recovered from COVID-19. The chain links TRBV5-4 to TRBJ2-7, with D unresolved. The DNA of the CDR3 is TGTGCCAGCAGCTCCCGGAGCCGACCCTACGAGCAGTACTTC. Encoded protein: CASSSRSRPYEQYF.